This T cell receptor (beta chain) was obtained from a study of shared clonotypes between healthy human individuals. Overall study context: Researchers assigned three CD4 naive, three CD4 memory, two CD8 naive and one CD8 memory plate to each donor.

Study processing details: From ImmunoSEQ came sequences covering only the junction and carrying no quality scores, so filtering differed. Sequencing was performed with immunoSEQ multiplex PCR; in TCRdb, only in-frame clones are kept and a portion is missing. V and J calls and clone size are those listed in that table; D and trimming were worked out from the DNA. The sample has more than 550,000 clones; approximately 90% are singletons. Terminally differentiated effector memory CD45RA+ cells were excluded by CCR7 positive selection of CD45RO-negative cells. Caucasian adults residing in Nashville, Tennessee made up all the donors. V was shortened by 5 bases and J by 4 bases, with 12 bases between the two germline ends. The CDR3 has 13 residues. CDR1 and CDR2 (germline): MNHNS, SASEGT.

The sequenced sample was naive CD8+ T cells sorted from blood. V and J are TRBV6-1 and TRBJ2-7; the D gene is possibly TRBD1 (6 bases). This receptor was taken from a man aged 30 to 39 in good health. Written as DNA, the CDR3 is TGTGCCAGCAGTTCGGACAGAGGGTACGAGCAGTACTTC. Translated: CASSSDRGYEQYF.